These 26 T cell receptor beta chains were all obtained from the same sample, sequenced in a study of blood T cells in healthy people across ages. A second about 6 to 12 cycle PCR used barcoded and J-beta primers. TCRdb passed the 5' RACE reads through MiXCR, listing each CDR3 protein once. The sample has around 1.5 million distinct CDR3 sequences; about 32% are singletons. The sequenced material came from blood. The receptors shown here come from a woman in her twenties or thirties in good health.

V is TRBV5-6 and J is TRBJ2-7; D unclear. The germline CDR1 and CDR2 sequences are SGHDT and YYEEEE. Trimming pared 4 bases from V and 3 bases from J, leaving 14 bases between. The CDR3 is made up of 14 amino acids. The CDR3 sequence is CASSPPTGFYEQYF. In nucleotides, the CDR3 is TGTGCCAGCAGCCCTCCGACCGGGTTCTACGAGCAGTACTTC.

The rearrangement joins TRBV10-2 to TRBJ2-1; D is ambiguous. CDR1 and CDR2 from the germline V gene are WSHSY and SAAADI. The germline V and J ends were trimmed by 7 bases and 6 bases, with 7 bases remaining between them. The CDR3 is made up of 11 amino acids. This chain's CDR3 is CASNSINEQFF. CDR3 DNA sequence: TGCGCCAGCAATTCGATCAATGAGCAGTTCTTC.

This chain joins TRBV20-1 and TRBJ2-3; possibly TRBD2 for D (6 bases). CDR3 size: 17 residues. Germline-derived CDR1 and CDR2 are DFQATT and SNEGSKA (reference sequence). Trimming pared 3 bases from V and 0 bases from J, leaving 19 bases between. The CDR3 is CSASPGDAQHSTDTQYF. CDR3 coding DNA: TGCAGTGCTAGCCCGGGAGACGCCCAACATAGCACAGATACGCAGTATTTT.

Of note for this clonotype: This clone may be a read error of a much larger clone one base away. The chain couples TRBV9 to TRBJ2-1, with D possibly being TRBD2 (5 bases). Germline CDR1 SGDLS, CDR2 YYNGEE. This CDR3 is built from 16 residues. DNA for the CDR3: TGTGCCAGCAGCGTAGGAGTCGGGGTCTCCTACAATGGGCAGTTCTTC. It is translated as CASSVGVGVSYNGQFF.

This clonotype has a count of ten or more. A read error may account for a junction end that differs from germline. The rearrangement links TRBV10-1 to TRBJ2-1, with 7 bases fitting TRBD2. Germline V gene sequence: CDR1 WNHNN, CDR2 SYGVQD (reference sequence). The CDR3 sequence is 12 residues long. As DNA, the CDR3 is TGTGCCAGCAGCCCTAGCGGCAATGAGCAGTTCTTC. As protein: CASSPSGNEQFF.

The chain combines TRBV20-1 with TRBJ2-1; 12 positions match TRBD2. This CDR3 contains 17 residues. Germline CDR1 is DFQATT and CDR2 is SNEGSKA (reference sequence). V shed 5 bases and J 0 bases; nucleotides not matched to a gene: 8. The CDR3 region is CSASLTSGRPSYNEQFF. The CDR3 DNA sequence: TGCAGTGCTTCCCTGACTAGCGGGAGACCCTCCTACAATGAGCAGTTCTTC.

The chain combines TRBV28 with TRBJ2-3; 9 nucleotides agree with TRBD2. Germline CDR1 reads MDHEN; CDR2 reads SYDVKM. This CDR3 has 17 residues. V was clipped by 6 bases and J by 1 base; unmatched bases: 11. CDR3 amino acids: CASSSTSGPGGTDTQYF. The CDR3 bases are TGTGCCAGCAGCTCAACTAGCGGGCCAGGGGGCACAGATACGCAGTATTTT.

This chain links TRBV3-1 with TRBJ2-3; 8 bases map to TRBD2. V gave up 4 bases and J gave up 0 bases; unmatched junction bases: 12. The V gene's germline CDR1 is LGHDT and CDR2 YNNKEL (reference sequence). The CDR3 is made up of 18 amino acids. The CDR3 nucleotides are TGTGCCAGCAGCCGAGGAGGTACGGCGGGAGGCAGCACAGATACGCAGTATTTT. Residues: CASSRGGTAGGSTDTQYF.

This clonotype was observed a handful of times. This chain links TRBV7-3 with TRBJ2-7, with 7 bases identical to TRBD1. The CDR3 is 16 amino acids. Looked up from germline, CDR1 is SGHTA and CDR2 is FQGTGA. Trimming cost V 0 bases and J 3 bases; bases outside gene matches: 8. The CDR3 DNA reads as TGTGCCAGCAGCTTAACAGGGGGCCAATATTACTACGAGCAGTACTTC. This gives the protein CASSLTGGQYYYEQYF.

The J gene is TRBJ2-5, the V gene TRBV2; D might be TRBD1 (5 bases). The germline V and J ends were trimmed by 7 bases and 0 bases, with 9 bases remaining between them. This CDR3 has 13 amino acids. Germline assignment: CDR1 SNHLY and CDR2 FYNNEI. The chain's CDR3 is CASKDTYQETQYF. CDR3 sequence (DNA): TGTGCCAGCAAGGACACCTACCAAGAGACCCAGTACTTC.

The chain carries TRBV12-5 and TRBJ2-6; 8 bases map to TRBD1. Unmatched junction bases numbered 16, after V lost 6 bases and J lost 0 bases. Germline V gene lookup returns CDR1 LGHNT and CDR2 FRNRAP. CDR3 length equals 20 residues. CDR3 region: CASGPERWTGLFSGANVLTF. The DNA for the CDR3 is TGTGCTAGTGGGCCTGAGAGGTGGACAGGGCTTTTCTCTGGGGCCAACGTCCTGACTTTC.

In this sample, this clonotype turned up a few times. The rearrangement uses TRBV27 and TRBJ1-6; 8 bases align to TRBD1. Germline CDR1 is MNHEY and CDR2 is SMNVEV (reference sequence). CDR3 length: 15 residues. J lost 7 bases, V lost 5 bases, and 7 bases had no gene match. CDR3 sequence (DNA): TGTGCCAGCAGTCCGGGGACAGGATGGAATTCACCCCTCCACTTT. It encodes CASSPGTGWNSPLHF.

Only a few counts were recorded for this clonotype. The chain links TRBV3-1 to TRBJ2-7; 7 bases align to TRBD2. Germline values: CDR1 LGHDT, CDR2 YNNKEL (reference sequence). This CDR3 has 14 residues. V shed 6 bases, J shed 2 bases, and the junction held 7 bases outside the gene matches. The CDR3 coding sequence is TGTGCCAGCAGAGAAAGCGGGACCACCTACGAGCAGTACTTC. It codes for CASRESGTTYEQYF.

This chain joins TRBV7-2 and TRBJ1-1; D remains ambiguous. The CDR3 loop spans 14 amino acids. Germline V gene data show CDR1 as SGHTA and CDR2 as FQGNSA. The V gene lost 7 bases and the J gene lost 4 bases, with 16 bases spanning the gap. In DNA, the CDR3 is TGTGCCAGCACTCCGTTGGCGGCGAGCACTGAAGCTTTCTTT. It encodes CASTPLAASTEAFF.

The chain recombines TRBV7-2 with TRBJ1-2, with D uncertain. The germline gives CDR1 SGHTA, CDR2 FQGNSA. With 1 base removed from V and 8 bases from J, the gap between germline ends came to 11 bases. This CDR3 is built from 13 residues. This chain's CDR3 is CASSLGYGGGYTF. CDR3 DNA sequence: TGTGCCAGCAGCTTAGGTTACGGTGGGGGCTACACCTTC. Filled out from reference TRBV7-2 and TRBJ1-2, the complete variable domain reads GAGVSQSPSNKVTEKGKDVELRCDPISGHTALYWYRQSLGQGLEFLIYFQGNSAPDKSGLPSDRFSAERTGGSVSTLTIQRTQQEDSAVYLCASSLGYGGGYTFGSGTRLTVV.

The genes are TRBV20-1 and TRBJ1-1; TRBD1 matches at 7 bases. CDR1 is DFQATT and CDR2 is SNEGSKA in the germline V gene (reference sequence). J gave up 8 bases and V 3 bases, and 6 bases lay outside the gene matches. The CDR3 extends over 12 amino acids. The CDR3 sequence is CSARDRFVEAFF. The CDR3 DNA reads TGCAGTGCTAGGGACAGGTTTGTGGAAGCTTTCTTT.

The rearrangement links TRBV7-6 to TRBJ2-3; D assignment may be TRBD1 or TRBD2 (5 bases each). The ends were cut back, 6 bases at V and 9 bases at J, with 25 bases in the middle. The CDR3 is 16 amino acids. Germline CDR1 is SGHVS and CDR2 is FNYEAQ. The CDR3 region is CASSPRATGVWETQYF. CDR3 DNA: TGTGCCAGCAGTCCCAGGGCGACTGGGGTTTGGGAGACGCAGTATTTT.

The rearrangement links TRBV6-2 or TRBV6-3 to TRBJ2-1; D unclear. The V gene lost 4 bases and the J gene lost 4 bases, with 11 bases spanning the gap. CDR1 and CDR2 from the germline V gene are MNHEY and SVGEGT. The CDR3 covers 14 residues. In DNA form, the CDR3 reads TGTGCCAGCAGTTTCTCTGACTCGTACAATGAGCAGTTCTTC. Translating gives CASSFSDSYNEQFF.

The rearrangement joins TRBV11-2 to TRBJ2-1, with a possible D match to TRBD1 (6 bases). The germline V gene encodes CDR1 SGHAT and CDR2 FQNNGV. CDR3 length: 19 residues. The V gene lost 2 bases and the J gene lost 0 bases, with 20 bases spanning the gap. The CDR3 loop reads CASSLILLQGQISYNEQFF. CDR3 sequence (DNA): TGTGCCAGCAGCTTAATTTTATTGCAGGGACAAATCTCCTACAATGAGCAGTTCTTC.

The rearrangement links TRBV30 to TRBJ1-2; a weak D match, TRBD1 (5 bases). V was clipped by 5 bases and J by 7 bases, with 8 bases between them. CDR1 and CDR2 from the germline V gene are GTSNPN and SVGIG (reference sequence). The CDR3 is 10 amino acids. In DNA form, the CDR3 reads TGTGCCTGGGCAGGGTCTGGCTACACCTTC. This codes for CAWAGSGYTF.

The rearrangement joins TRBV5-1 to TRBJ2-1; D gene unclear. The V gene lost 4 bases and the J gene lost 10 bases, with 21 bases spanning the gap. The CDR3 has 15 residues. CDR1 and CDR2 from the germline V gene are SGHRS and YFSETQ. The CDR3 reads CASSRSGNGREEQFF. The CDR3 bases are TGCGCCAGCAGCCGGTCCGGTAATGGCAGAGAAGAGCAGTTCTTC.

The chain uses TRBV7-2 and TRBJ2-1, with D maybe TRBD2 (7 bases). The V end was cut by 5 bases, the J end by 0 bases, with 17 bases between. This CDR3 contains 17 residues. CDR1 is SGHTA and CDR2 is FQGNSA in the germline V gene. CDR3: CASSLGGGQYSYNEQFF. CDR3 nucleotides: TGTGCCAGCAGCCTGGGGGGGGGCCAATACTCCTACAATGAGCAGTTCTTC.

This clonotype was detected a few times. The chain joins TRBV20-1 to TRBJ2-3; tentatively, D is TRBD2 (6 bases). This CDR3 comprises 13 residues. V lost 6 bases and J 3 bases, leaving 13 bases between the germline ends. Germline V lookup: CDR1 DFQATT, CDR2 SNEGSKA (reference sequence). The CDR3 bases are TGCAGTGCCCGGGACTCCTCGACAGATACGCAGTATTTT. Protein sequence: CSARDSSTDTQYF.

The J gene is TRBJ2-5, the V gene TRBV3-1, with TRBD1 matching over 9 bases. The J call may be wrong; the DNA end is better matched by TRBJ2-7. Germline V CDR1 and CDR2: LGHDT, YNNKEL (reference sequence). The CDR3 is 17 amino acids. The CDR3 DNA sequence: TGTGCCAGCAGCCAAGCCCAAGAGGGACAGGGTGGCATCGAGCAGTACTTC. Protein: CASSQAQEGQGGIEQYF.

As for this clonotype: Possible read error: a much larger clone is one base away. No conserved phenylalanine or tryptophan ends this CDR3, so it is likely a read error. This sequence joins TRBV5-5 and TRBJ2-7, with D possibly TRBD2 on 5 matching bases. Germline values: CDR1 SGHKS, CDR2 YYEKEE (reference sequence). V was shortened by 0 bases and J by 3 bases, with 10 bases between the two germline ends. The CDR3 runs 14 residues. This chain's CDR3 is CASSLDSAGYEQYL. The CDR3 coding sequence is TGTGCCAGCAGCTTGGATAGCGCCGGCTACGAGCAGTACTTA.

In this sample, this clonotype turned up many times. Here the CDR3 reads CASSLRGSAYEQYF. The CDR3 DNA reads as TGTGCCAGCAGCTTGAGGGGAAGTGCCTACGAGCAGTACTTC. V usage is TRBV7-8 and J usage is TRBJ2-7, with D perhaps TRBD1 or TRBD2 (5 bases each). Germline values: CDR1 SGHVS, CDR2 FQNEAQ. This CDR3 comprises 14 residues. Trimming removed 3 bases from V and 2 bases from J, with 11 bases in between.